This T cell receptor (beta chain) was sequenced during a study of cytotoxic CD8 clonotypes in ibrutinib-treated CLL. Broader study findings: Baseline levels of clonality went above those of age-matched healthy donors and moved with circulating CD8+ T-cell counts.

The CDR3 has 14 amino acids. The germline V gene encodes CDR1 SGHTA and CDR2 FQGTGA. The V end was cut by 4 bases, the J end by 6 bases, with 10 bases between. PBMCs were cryopreserved, and 2 to 2.5 micrograms of genomic DNA from them went into TCR beta libraries. This clone has a handful of counts. Its cognate antigen is unknown. Clones were sequenced by immunoSEQ multiplex PCR, and TCRdb holds only the in-frame ones, with some missing. This table has around 200,000 clones, more than 65% appearing once. The J gene is TRBJ1-6, the V gene TRBV7-3; D unresolved. The receptor's source is a human donor with chronic lymphocytic leukemia. The starting material was PBMCs, obtained after 12 months of ibrutinib treatment. The chain's CDR3 is CASSYFDRNSPLHF. The CDR3 DNA reads TGTGCCAGCAGCTACTTTGACCGTAATTCACCCCTCCACTTT.